The 8 T cell receptor beta chains presented below share a single source sample, sequenced in a study of blood T cell repertoires in COVID-19 (dated by TCRdb to between 2020 and 2021). The library came from the immunoSEQ multiplex PCR assay. TCRdb re-hosts the immuneACCESS table, in-frame sequences only. Its copies lack some clones; in the studies checked, an unresolved V gene accounts for under half of them, and the cause for the rest is not known. Across this sample there are hundreds of thousands of clones, with just under 90% seen only once. The ten largest clones add up to roughly 0.25% of the sample. The sample consisted of peripheral blood. The source of these receptors is a woman aged 18-29 years with acute or convalescent COVID-19.

This chain connects TRBV12-3 or TRBV12-4 to TRBJ2-5; D is possibly TRBD2 (6 bases). The V and J ends lost 6 bases and 4 bases respectively, with 12 bases between them. The CDR3 sequence is 13 residues long. CDR3 sequence: CASSTVGLETQYF. Written as DNA, the CDR3 is TGTGCCAGCAGCACAGTGGGACTAGAGACCCAGTACTTC.

The chain has TRBV27 and TRBJ1-6; D unclear. Per the germline V gene, CDR1 is MNHEY and CDR2 is SMNVEV (reference sequence). The CDR3 consists of 15 residues. V was cut by 5 bases and J by 2 bases, with 10 bases left in between. The CDR3 region has the DNA TGTGCCAGCAGTGGCACCGGGACCTATAATTCACCCCTCCACTTT. Encoded protein: CASSGTGTYNSPLHF.

The V call is TRBV12-2, the J call TRBJ1-2; TRBD1 is the table's D call and was not checked against the DNA. TRBV12-2 is an annotated pseudogene. The CDR3 is 13 amino acids. The CDR3 region is CASRRDSNYGYTF. Written as DNA, the CDR3 is TGTGCAAGTCGCCGGGACAGCAACTATGGCTACACCTTC.

This chain joins TRBV20-1 and TRBJ1-4; TRBD1 might be the D (5 bases). This CDR3 contains 15 residues. The ends were cut back, 3 bases at V and 2 bases at J, with 13 bases in the middle. Looked up from germline, CDR1 is DFQATT and CDR2 is SNEGSKA (reference sequence). The CDR3 region has the DNA TGCAGTGCTAGTAGGGGAAAGGGGACTAATGAAAAACTGTTTTTT. This gives the protein CSASRGKGTNEKLFF.

This chain uses TRBV11-2 with TRBJ1-5; D is undetermined. V was shortened by 0 bases and J by 6 bases, with 6 bases between the two germline ends. Germline CDR1 SGHAT, CDR2 FQNNGV. The CDR3 spans 13 residues. CDR3 sequence (DNA): TGTGCCAGCAGCTTAGATCGGGGTCAGCCCCAGCATTTT. Its protein is CASSLDRGQPQHF.

This clone was detected only a few times. This chain connects TRBV7-8 to TRBJ1-1; 7 bases are a match to TRBD1. The V segment lost 5 bases and the J segment 3 bases; nucleotides outside the gene matches: 6. Per germline, CDR1 SGHVS and CDR2 FQNEAQ. The CDR3 consists of 14 residues. The CDR3 spells CASSPYTGDTEAFF. In DNA, the CDR3 is TGTGCCAGCAGCCCCTATACAGGGGACACTGAAGCTTTCTTT.

This rearrangement joins TRBV7-3 to TRBJ2-1, with D maybe TRBD2 (7 bases). The V end lost 4 bases, the J end lost 8 bases, and 12 bases lay between the germline ends. Germline lookup yields CDR1 SGHTA and CDR2 FQGTGA. CDR3 size: 13 residues. The CDR3 loop reads CASSSQGGDEQFF. CDR3 coding DNA: TGTGCCAGCAGCTCCCAAGGGGGGGATGAGCAGTTCTTC.

This chain uses TRBV10-3 with TRBJ2-3; TRBD2 matches 7 bases. CDR1 is ENHRY, CDR2 SYGVKD, per germline. This CDR3 has 13 amino acids. The ends lost 7 bases at V and 10 bases at J; junction bases unmatched: 11. The CDR3 nucleotides are TGTGCCATCAATCGACTAGCCCGGGGCCCGCAGTATTTT. It codes for CAINRLARGPQYF.